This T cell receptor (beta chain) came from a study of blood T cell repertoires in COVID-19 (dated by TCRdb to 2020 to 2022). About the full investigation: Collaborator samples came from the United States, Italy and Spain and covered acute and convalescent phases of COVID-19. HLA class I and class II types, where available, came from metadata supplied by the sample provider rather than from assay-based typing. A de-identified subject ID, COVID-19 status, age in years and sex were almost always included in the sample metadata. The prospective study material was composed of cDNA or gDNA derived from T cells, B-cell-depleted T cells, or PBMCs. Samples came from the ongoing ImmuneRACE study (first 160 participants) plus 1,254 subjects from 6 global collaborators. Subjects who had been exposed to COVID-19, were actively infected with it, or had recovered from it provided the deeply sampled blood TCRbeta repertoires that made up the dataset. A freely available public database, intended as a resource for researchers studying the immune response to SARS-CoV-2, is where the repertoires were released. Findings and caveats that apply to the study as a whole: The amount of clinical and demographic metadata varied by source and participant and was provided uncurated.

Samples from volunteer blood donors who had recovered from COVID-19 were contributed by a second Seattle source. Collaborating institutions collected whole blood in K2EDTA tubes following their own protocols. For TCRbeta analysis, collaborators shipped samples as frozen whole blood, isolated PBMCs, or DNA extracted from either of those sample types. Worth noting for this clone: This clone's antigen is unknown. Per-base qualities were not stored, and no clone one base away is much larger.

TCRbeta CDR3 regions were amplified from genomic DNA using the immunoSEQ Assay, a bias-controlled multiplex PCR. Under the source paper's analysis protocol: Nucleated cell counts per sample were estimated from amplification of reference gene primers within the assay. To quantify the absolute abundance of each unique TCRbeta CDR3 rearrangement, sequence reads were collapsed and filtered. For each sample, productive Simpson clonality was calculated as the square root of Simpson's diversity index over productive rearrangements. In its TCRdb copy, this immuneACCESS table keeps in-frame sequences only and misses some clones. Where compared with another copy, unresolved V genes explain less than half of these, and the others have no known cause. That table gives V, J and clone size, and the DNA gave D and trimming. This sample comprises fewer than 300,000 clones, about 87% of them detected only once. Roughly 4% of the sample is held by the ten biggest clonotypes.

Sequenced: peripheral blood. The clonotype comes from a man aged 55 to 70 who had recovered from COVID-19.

At the DNA level, the sequence is TGTGCCAGCAGCTTAGATGTCCGACAGGGCCTACGTGAGCAGTACTTC. Translation gives CASSLDVRQGLREQYF. Rearrangement joined TRBV7-2 to TRBJ2-7; TRBD1 matches 7 bases in the middle. From V the trimming removes 1 base and from J it removes 7 bases, while the gene matches leave 13 bases of the junction unaccounted for. The germline V gene sets CDR1 to SGHTA and CDR2 to FQGNSA. The CDR3, from cysteine to phenylalanine, totals 16 residues. The read is trimmed to its CDR3 DNA, 48 bases read in frame from base 1.